This T cell receptor (beta chain) was identified during a study of Graves' ophthalmopathy and Graves' hyperthyroidism. Overall study findings and caveats: Clonotypes were expanded in thyroid at above 0.001 frequency, and most also appeared in blood.

With regard to this clonotype: What it binds is not known.

Beta-chain TCR CDR3 regions were amplified from RNA transcripts. HTBI primers were employed in first-round RT-PCR, then a second-round multiplex PCR followed. TCRdb re-called the multiplex PCR reads with MiXCR, one entry per CDR3 protein. The sample includes around 1.1 million distinct CDR3 sequences, less than 45% of them seen just once. CDR3 length: 16 residues. Germline values: CDR1 SNHLY, CDR2 FYNNEI. V lost 7 bases and J lost 3; bases outside the gene matches: 10. Uncontrolled infections, other autoimmune diseases, pregnancy or lactation barred patients from enrollment. Sequencing used peripheral blood or thyroid tissue (not recorded which). The V and J genes are TRBV2 and TRBJ2-2, with 8 bases matching TRBD1. This TCR was recovered from an adult man with Graves' hyperthyroidism. The CDR3 spells CASKDTGQVYTGELFF. The CDR3 DNA follows: TGTGCCAGCAAGGATACGGGACAGGTTTACACCGGGGAGCTGTTTTTT. The full variable domain, in which reference TRBV2 and TRBJ2-2 provide the parts outside the CDR3, is EPEVTQTPSHQVTQMGQEVILRCVPISNHLYFYWYRQILGQKVEFLVSFYNNEISEKSEIFDDQFSVERPDGSNFTLKIRSTKLEDSAMYFCASKDTGQVYTGELFFGEGSRLTVL.